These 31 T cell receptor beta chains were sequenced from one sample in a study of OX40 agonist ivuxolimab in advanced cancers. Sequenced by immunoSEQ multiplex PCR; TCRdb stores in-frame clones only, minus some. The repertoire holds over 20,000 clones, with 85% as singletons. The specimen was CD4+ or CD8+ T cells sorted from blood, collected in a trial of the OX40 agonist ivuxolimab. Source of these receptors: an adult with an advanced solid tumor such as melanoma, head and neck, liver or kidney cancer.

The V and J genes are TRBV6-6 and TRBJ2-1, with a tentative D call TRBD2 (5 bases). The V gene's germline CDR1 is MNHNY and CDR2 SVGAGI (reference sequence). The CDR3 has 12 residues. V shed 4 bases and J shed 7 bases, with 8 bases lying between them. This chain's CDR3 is CASSSPGNEQFF. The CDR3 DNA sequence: TGTGCCAGCAGTTCCCCGGGGAATGAGCAGTTCTTC.

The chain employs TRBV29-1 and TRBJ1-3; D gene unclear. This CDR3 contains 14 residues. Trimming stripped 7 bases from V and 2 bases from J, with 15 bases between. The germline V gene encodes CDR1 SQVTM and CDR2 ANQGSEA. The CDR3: CSALVLGTGNTIYF. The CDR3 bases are TGCAGCGCCCTGGTCTTAGGTACTGGAAACACCATATATTTT.

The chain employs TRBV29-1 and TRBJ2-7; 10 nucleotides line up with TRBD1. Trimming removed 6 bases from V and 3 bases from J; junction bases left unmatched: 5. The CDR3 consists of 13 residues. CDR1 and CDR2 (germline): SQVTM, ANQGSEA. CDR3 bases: TGCAGCGTCTCCGGGACAGGGGTCTACGAGCAGTACTTC. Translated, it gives CSVSGTGVYEQYF.

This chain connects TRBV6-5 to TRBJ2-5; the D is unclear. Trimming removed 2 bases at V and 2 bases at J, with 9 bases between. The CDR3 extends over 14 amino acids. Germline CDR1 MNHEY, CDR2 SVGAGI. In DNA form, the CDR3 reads TGTGCCAGCAGTTACGGTCAGTCACAAGAGACCCAGTACTTC. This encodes CASSYGQSQETQYF.

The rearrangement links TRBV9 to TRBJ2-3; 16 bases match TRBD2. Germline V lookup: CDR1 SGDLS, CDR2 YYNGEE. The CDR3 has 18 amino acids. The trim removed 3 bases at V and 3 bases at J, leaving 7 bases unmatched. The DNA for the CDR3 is TGTGCCAGCAGCGCCGGGACTAGCGGGAGGGCCCGAACAGATACGCAGTATTTT. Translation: CASSAGTSGRARTDTQYF.

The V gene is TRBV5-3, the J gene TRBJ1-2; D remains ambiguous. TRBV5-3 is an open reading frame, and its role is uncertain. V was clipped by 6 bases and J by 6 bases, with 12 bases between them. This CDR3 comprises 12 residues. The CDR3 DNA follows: TGTGCCAGAAAAAAGGTGGGAGATGGCTACACCTTC. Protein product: CARKKVGDGYTF.

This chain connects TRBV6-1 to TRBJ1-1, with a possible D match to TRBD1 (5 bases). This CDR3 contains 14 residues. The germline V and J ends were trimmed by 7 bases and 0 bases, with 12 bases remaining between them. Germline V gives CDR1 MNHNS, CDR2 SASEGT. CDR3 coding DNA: TGTGCCAGCACCCAAGGAGGGGTGAACACTGAAGCTTTCTTT. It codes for CASTQGGVNTEAFF.

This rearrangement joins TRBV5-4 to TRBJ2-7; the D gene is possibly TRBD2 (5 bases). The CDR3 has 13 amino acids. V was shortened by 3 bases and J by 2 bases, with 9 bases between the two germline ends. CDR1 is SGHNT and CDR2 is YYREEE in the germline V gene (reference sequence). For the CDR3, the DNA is TGTGCCAGCAGCTCGGGGAAAGCCTACGAGCAGTACTTC. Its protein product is CASSSGKAYEQYF.

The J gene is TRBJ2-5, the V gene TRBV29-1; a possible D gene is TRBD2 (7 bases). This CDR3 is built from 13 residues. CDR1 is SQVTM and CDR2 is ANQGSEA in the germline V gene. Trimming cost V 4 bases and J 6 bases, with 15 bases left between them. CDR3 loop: CSVGGGGVQTQYF. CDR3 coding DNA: TGCAGCGTTGGAGGGGGGGGCGTTCAGACCCAGTACTTC.

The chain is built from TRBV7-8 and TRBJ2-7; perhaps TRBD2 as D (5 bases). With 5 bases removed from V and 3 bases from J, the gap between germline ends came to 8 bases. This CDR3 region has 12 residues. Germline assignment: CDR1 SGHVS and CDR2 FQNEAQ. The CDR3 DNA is TGTGCCAGCAGCCGCGACTACTACGAGCAGTACTTC. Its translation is CASSRDYYEQYF. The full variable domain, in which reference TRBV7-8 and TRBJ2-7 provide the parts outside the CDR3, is GAGVSQSPRYKVAKRGQDVALRCDPISGHVSLFWYQQALGQGPEFLTYFQNEAQLDKSGLPSDRFFAERPEGSVSTLKIQRTQQEDSAVYLCASSRDYYEQYFGPGTRLTVT.

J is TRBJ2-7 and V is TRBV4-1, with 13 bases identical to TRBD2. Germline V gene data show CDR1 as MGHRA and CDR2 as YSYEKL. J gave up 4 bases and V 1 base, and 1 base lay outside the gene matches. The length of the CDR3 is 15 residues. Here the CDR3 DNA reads TGCGCCAGCAGCCAAGGGACTAGCGGGGGTTACGAGCAGTACTTC. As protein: CASSQGTSGGYEQYF.

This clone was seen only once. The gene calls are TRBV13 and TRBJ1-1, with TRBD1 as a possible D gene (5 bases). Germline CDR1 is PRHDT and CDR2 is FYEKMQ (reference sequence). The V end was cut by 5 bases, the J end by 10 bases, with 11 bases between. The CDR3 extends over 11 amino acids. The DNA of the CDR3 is TGTGCCAGCAGCACAACAGGTATAGCTTTCTTT. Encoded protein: CASSTTGIAFF.

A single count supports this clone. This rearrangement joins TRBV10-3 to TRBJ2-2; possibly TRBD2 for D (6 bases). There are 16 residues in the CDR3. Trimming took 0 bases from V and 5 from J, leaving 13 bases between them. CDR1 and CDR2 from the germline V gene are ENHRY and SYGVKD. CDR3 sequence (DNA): TGTGCCATCAGTGAGTCGGTTCAGGGAGGTACCGGGGAGCTGTTTTTT. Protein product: CAISESVQGGTGELFF.

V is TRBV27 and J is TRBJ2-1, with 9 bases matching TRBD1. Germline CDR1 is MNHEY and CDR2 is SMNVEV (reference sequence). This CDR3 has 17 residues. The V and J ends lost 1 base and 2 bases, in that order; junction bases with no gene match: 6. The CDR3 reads CASSLYLGQGPYNEQFF. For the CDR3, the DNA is TGTGCCAGCAGTTTATATTTGGGACAGGGACCCTACAATGAGCAGTTCTTC.

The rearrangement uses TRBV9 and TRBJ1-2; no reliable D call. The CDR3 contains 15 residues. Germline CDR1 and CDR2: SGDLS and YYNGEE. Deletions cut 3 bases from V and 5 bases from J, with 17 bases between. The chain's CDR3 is CASSDATEKVYGYTF. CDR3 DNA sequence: TGTGCCAGCAGCGACGCGACGGAGAAGGTTTATGGCTACACCTTC.

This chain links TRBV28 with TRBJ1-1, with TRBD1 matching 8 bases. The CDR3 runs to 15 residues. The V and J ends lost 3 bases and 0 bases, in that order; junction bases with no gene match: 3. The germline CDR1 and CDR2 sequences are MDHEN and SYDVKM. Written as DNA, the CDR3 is TGTGCCAGCAGTTTCGGACAGGGTTTGAACACTGAAGCTTTCTTT. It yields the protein CASSFGQGLNTEAFF. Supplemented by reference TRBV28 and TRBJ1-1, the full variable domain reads DVKVTQSSRYLVKRTGEKVFLECVQDMDHENMFWYRQDPGLGLRLIYFSYDVKMKEKGDIPEGYSVSREKKERFSLILESASTNQTSMYLCASSFGQGLNTEAFFGQGTRLTVV.

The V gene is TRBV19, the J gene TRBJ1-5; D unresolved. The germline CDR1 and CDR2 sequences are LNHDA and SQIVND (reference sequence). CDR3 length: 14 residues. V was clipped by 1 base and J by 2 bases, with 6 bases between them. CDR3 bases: TGTGCCAGTAGTATAGCCCACGGCAATCAGCCCCAGCATTTT. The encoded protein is CASSIAHGNQPQHF.

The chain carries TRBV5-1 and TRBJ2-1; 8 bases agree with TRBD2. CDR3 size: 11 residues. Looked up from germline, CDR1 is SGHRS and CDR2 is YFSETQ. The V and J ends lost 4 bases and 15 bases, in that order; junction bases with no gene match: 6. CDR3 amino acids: CASSDSGVAFF. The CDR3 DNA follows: TGCGCCAGCAGCGATAGCGGGGTGGCGTTCTTC.

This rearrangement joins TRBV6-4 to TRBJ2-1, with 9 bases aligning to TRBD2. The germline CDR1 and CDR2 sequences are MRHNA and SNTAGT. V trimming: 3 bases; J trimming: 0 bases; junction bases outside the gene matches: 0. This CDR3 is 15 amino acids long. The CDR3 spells CASSERGGSYNEQFF. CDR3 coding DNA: TGTGCCAGCAGTGAGCGGGGGGGCTCCTACAATGAGCAGTTCTTC.

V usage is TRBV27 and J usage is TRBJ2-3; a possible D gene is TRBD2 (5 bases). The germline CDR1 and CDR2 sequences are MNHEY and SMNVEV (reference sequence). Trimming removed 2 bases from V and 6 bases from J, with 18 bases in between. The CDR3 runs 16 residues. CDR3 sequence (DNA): TGTGCCAGCAGTTTAAACTCGGTTCCGAGGGCCGATACGCAGTATTTT. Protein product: CASSLNSVPRADTQYF.

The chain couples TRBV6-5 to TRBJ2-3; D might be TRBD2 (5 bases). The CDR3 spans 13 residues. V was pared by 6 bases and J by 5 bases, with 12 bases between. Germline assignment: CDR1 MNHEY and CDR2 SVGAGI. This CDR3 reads CASRGTSLDTQYF. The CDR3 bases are TGTGCCAGCAGGGGAACTAGTTTAGATACGCAGTATTTT.

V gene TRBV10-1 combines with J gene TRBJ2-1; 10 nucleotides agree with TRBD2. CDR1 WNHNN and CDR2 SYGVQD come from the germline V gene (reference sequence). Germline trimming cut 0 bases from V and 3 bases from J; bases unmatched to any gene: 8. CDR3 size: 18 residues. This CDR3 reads CASSESIIGLADYNEQFF. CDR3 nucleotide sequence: TGCGCCAGCAGTGAGTCGATCATCGGACTAGCGGACTACAATGAGCAGTTCTTC.

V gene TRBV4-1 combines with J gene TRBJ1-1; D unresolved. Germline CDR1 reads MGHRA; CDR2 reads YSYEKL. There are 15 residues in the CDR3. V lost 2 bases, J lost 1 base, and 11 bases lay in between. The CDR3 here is CASSQLFPGNTEAFF. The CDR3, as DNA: TGCGCCAGCAGCCAACTCTTCCCGGGGAACACTGAAGCTTTCTTT.

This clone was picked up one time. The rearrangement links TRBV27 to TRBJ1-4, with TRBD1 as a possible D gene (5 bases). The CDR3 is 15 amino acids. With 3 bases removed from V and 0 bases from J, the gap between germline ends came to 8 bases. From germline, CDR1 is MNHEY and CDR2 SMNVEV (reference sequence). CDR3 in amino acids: CASSLGDATNEKLFF. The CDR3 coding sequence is TGTGCCAGCAGTTTGGGGGATGCAACTAATGAAAAACTGTTTTTT.

The CDR3 sequence: CASSLGALQQYF. For the CDR3, the DNA is TGTGCCAGCAGCTTGGGGGCGCTACAGCAGTACTTC. The V call is TRBV5-6, the J call TRBJ2-7; no definite D call. The CDR3 is 12 residues long. Germline V gene sequence: CDR1 SGHDT, CDR2 YYEEEE. Trimming stripped 0 bases from V and 8 bases from J, with 9 bases between.

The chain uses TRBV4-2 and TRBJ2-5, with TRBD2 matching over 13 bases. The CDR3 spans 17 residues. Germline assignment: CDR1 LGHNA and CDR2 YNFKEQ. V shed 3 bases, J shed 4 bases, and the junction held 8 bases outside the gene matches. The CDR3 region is CASSHGLAGVTGETQYF. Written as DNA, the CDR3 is TGTGCCAGCAGCCACGGACTAGCGGGAGTAACGGGAGAGACCCAGTACTTC.

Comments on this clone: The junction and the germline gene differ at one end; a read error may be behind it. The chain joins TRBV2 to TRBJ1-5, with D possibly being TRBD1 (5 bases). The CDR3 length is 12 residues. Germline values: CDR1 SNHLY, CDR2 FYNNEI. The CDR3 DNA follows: TGTGCCAGCAGCAGGGACGCCGCCGTTGGGGATTTT. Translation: CASSRDAAVGDF.

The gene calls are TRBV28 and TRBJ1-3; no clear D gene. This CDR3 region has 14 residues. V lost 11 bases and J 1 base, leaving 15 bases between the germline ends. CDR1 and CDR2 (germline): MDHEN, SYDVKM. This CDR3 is CAAQDGESGNTIYF. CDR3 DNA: TGTGCCGCTCAGGACGGGGAATCTGGAAACACCATATATTTT.

CDR3 bases: TGTGCCAGCAGCCGAGCCGGGGAGCTGTTTTTT. It yields the protein CASSRAGELFF. The genes are TRBV6-6 and TRBJ2-2; D remains ambiguous. The CDR3 is 11 amino acids. From germline, CDR1 is MNHNY and CDR2 SVGAGI (reference sequence). The ends were cut back, 6 bases at V and 6 bases at J, with 5 bases in the middle.

The CDR3 region is CASIEGTSGTNEQFF. The CDR3 DNA reads as TGTGCCAGCATCGAGGGGACTAGCGGAACTAATGAGCAGTTCTTC. The gene calls are TRBV2 and TRBJ2-1, with 11 bases fitting TRBD2. CDR3 size: 15 residues. Germline CDR1 SNHLY, CDR2 FYNNEI. J lost 7 bases, V lost 7 bases, and 9 bases had no gene match.

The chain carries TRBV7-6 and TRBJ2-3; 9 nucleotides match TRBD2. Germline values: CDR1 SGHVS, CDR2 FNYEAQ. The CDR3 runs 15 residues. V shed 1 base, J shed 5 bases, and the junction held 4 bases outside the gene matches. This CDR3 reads CASSLGGGGVDTQYF. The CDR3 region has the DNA TGTGCCAGCAGCTTAGGAGGCGGGGGGGTAGATACGCAGTATTTT.